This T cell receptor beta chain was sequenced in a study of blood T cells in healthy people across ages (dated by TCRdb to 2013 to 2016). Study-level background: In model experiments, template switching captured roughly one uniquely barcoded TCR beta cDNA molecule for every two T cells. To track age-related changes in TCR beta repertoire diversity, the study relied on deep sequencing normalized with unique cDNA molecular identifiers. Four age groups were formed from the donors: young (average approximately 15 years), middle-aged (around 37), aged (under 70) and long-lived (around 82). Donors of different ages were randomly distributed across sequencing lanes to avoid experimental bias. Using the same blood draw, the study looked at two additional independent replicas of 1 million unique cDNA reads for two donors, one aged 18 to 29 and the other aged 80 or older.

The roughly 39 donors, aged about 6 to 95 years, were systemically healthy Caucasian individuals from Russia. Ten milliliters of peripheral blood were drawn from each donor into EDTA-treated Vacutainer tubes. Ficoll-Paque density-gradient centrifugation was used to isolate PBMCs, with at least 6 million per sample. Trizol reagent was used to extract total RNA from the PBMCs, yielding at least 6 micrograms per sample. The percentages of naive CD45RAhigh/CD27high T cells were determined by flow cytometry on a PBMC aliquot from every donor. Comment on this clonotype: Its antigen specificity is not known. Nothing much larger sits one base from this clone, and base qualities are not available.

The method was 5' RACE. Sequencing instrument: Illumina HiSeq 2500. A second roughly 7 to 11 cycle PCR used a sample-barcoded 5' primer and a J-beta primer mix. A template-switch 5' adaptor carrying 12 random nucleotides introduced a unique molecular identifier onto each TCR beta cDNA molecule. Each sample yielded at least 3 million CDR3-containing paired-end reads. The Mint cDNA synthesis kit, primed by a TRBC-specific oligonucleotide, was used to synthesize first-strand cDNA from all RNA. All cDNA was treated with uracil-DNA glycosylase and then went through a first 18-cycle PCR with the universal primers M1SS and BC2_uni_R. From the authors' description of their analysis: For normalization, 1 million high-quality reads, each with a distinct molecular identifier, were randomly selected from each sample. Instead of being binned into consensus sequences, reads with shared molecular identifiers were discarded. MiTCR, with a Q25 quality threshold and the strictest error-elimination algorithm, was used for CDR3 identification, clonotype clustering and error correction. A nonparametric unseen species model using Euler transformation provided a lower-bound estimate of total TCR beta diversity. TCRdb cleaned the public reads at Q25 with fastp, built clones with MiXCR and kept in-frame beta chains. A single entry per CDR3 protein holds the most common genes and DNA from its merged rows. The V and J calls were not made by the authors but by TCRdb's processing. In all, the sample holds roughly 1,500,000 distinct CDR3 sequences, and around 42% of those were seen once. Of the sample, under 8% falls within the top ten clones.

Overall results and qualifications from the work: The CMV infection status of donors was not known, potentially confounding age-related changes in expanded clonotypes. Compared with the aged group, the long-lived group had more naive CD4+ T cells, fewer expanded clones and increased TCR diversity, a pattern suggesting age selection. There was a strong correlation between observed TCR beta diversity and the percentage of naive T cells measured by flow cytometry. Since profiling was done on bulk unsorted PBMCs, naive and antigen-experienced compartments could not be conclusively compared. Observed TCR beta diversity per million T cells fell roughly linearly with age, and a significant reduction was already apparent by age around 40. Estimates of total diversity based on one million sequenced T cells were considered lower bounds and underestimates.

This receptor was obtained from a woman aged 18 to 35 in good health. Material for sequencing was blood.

The CDR3 sequence is CASSPTLADRTDTQYF. The bases read TGCGCCAGCAGCCCTACCCTAGCGGACCGCACAGATACGCAGTATTTT. The receptor chain draws on TRBV4-1 and TRBJ2-3, with 7 bases aligning to TRBD2. The CDR3 runs 16 residues from the cysteine to the phenylalanine. The entry retains the CDR3 DNA only, 48 bases that are in frame from base 1. The germline V and J ends show losses of 4 bases and 1 base respectively, and no gene match explains 8 bases of the junction. The germline V gene encodes CDR1 MGHRA and CDR2 YSYEKL.